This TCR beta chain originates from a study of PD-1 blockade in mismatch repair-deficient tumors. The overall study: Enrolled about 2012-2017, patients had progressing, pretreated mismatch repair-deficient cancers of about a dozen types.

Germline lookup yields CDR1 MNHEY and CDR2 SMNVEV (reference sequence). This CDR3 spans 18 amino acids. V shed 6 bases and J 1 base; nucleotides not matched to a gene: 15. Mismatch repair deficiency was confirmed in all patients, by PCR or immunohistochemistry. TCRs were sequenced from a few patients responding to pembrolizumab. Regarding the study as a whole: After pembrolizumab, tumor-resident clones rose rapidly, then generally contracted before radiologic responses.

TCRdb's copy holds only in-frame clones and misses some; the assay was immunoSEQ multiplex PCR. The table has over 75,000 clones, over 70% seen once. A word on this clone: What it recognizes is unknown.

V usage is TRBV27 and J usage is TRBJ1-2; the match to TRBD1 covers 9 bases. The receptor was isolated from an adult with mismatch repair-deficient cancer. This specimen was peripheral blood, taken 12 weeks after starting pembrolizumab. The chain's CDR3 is CASSPGMGQGGDNYGYTF. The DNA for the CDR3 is TGTGCCAGCAGCCCCGGAATGGGACAGGGAGGCGATAACTATGGCTACACCTTC.